This TCR beta chain was observed in a study of radiotherapy plus CTLA-4 blockade in lung cancer. The overall study: Objective responses were documented in around 18% of patients, with disease control in roughly 33%.

For this clone: The CDR3 carries no conserved terminal phenylalanine or tryptophan, so it likely arises from a read error. The DNA is left out, because the CDR3 cannot be placed on it with certainty; the CDR3 is given as TCRdb lists it.

TCRdb's copy holds only in-frame clones and misses some; the assay was immunoSEQ multiplex PCR. The table shows about 59,000 clones, with around 74% occurring only once. The sequencing here drew on peripheral blood, taken from a patient treated with radiotherapy plus ipilimumab. The clonotype comes from a human donor with non-small cell lung cancer whose response to radiotherapy plus ipilimumab could not be evaluated.

The CDR3: CASSQTRTGV. J is TRBJ1-2 and V is TRBV23-1; the table assigns TRBD1, which was not confirmed against the DNA. TRBV23-1 is known as an ORF, though its function is uncertain. The CDR3 comprises 10 residues, both ends counted.